A selection of T cell receptor beta chains follows, all from one sample in a study of blood T cell repertoires in COVID-19. Assay: immunoSEQ multiplex PCR; the TCRdb copy retains only in-frame clones and omits some. Of around 270,000 clones listed, around nine tenths were seen once; the top ten hold around a tenth. Sequencing input: peripheral blood. The receptor source for this set is a man in his forties or fifties who had recovered from COVID-19. The conserved cysteine and the conserved F or W are not part of the CDR3 here. Where a row states a size, it is once, few, many or the class of an expanded clone; other rows omit it.

clone_size j_call v_call cdr3_aa
. TRBJ2-7 TRBV6-2/TRBV6-3 ASSASPYEQY
. TRBJ1-1 TRBV27 ASSLRWTGRTEAF
. TRBJ2-5 TRBV3-1/TRBV3-2 ASSQNPGTGGETQY
. TRBJ2-1 TRBV9 ASTTQGLAYNEQF
. TRBJ2-1 TRBV9 ASSVGAGGNNEQF
. TRBJ1-4 TRBV5-4 ASSFLGGTNEKLF
. TRBJ1-1 TRBV24-1 ATNDSYNQGMSTEAF
few TRBJ1-6 TRBV6-5 ASSYSRRVLPLH
. TRBJ1-2 TRBV7-2 ASNEDSDYGYT
. TRBJ2-3 TRBV7-3 ASSLWAGATDTQY
. TRBJ1-1 TRBV4-3 ASSPHRLTNTEAF
. TRBJ1-2 TRBV6-5 ASLDSYYGYT
. TRBJ2-4 TRBV9 ASSVTPGTSENIQY
few TRBJ2-5 TRBV3-1/TRBV3-2 ASSQGPLAGIVETQY
. TRBJ2-7 TRBV10-3 AISPGQPYEQY
. TRBJ1-2 TRBV20-1 SASLTGDNYGYT
once TRBJ2-7 TRBV7-8 ASSFGSGRADEQY
. TRBJ2-3 TRBV7-6 ASSLAHGSTDTQY
. TRBJ2-2 TRBV5-1 ASGRGDTGELF
few TRBJ1-2 TRBV4-2 ASSQVGTGQGWGGYT
. TRBJ2-1 TRBV5-1 ASSLGRGFYNEQF
once TRBJ1-2 TRBV27 ASSPRSAEPFLGYT
. TRBJ1-2 TRBV7-2 ASSPTGQSNYGYT
. TRBJ2-4 TRBV11-3 ASSSVTVAAKNIQY
. TRBJ2-1 TRBV6-2/TRBV6-3 ASSYSFSIGTGSTNEQF
. TRBJ2-7 TRBV21-1 ASSNEPRQGAYEQY
. TRBJ2-7 TRBV2 ASRGQGVTYEQY
once TRBJ1-2 TRBV27 ASSPGGSIYGYT
. TRBJ2-1 TRBV5-1 ASSLRLAGVGEQF
once TRBJ2-1 TRBV5-4 ASSLELAGGSTNEQF
. TRBJ2-7 TRBV15 ATSRASGLYEQY
once TRBJ2-1 TRBV6-4 ASDTWDTRECGSPYNEQF
. TRBJ2-1 TRBV4-1 ASSQEGFSSYNEQF
. TRBJ1-4 TRBV9 ASSLGTATNEKLF
few TRBJ2-7 TRBV19 ASSTSGSNHEQY
. TRBJ2-7 TRBV3-1/TRBV3-2 ASSQEAGGPPLEQY
. TRBJ2-2 TRBV7-2 ASSPRAGRGTGELF
. TRBJ1-1 TRBV10-3 AISVVQEVWGAF
. TRBJ1-2 TRBV25-1 ASRGATGHYGYT
few TRBJ1-5 TRBV15 ATFDSMGASPSNQPQH
. TRBJ2-2 TRBV7-3 ASSKDSGKNTGELF
few TRBJ2-3 TRBV21-1 ASSKDTDRGQKDTQY